The source of this T cell receptor beta chain is a study of T cells in Graves' hyperthyroidism and ophthalmopathy. Researchers took RNA transcripts and amplified the TCR beta CDR3 regions from them. In the first-round RT-PCR of the TCR CDR3, the HTBI primer set was used. Each CDR3 protein gets one entry after TCRdb re-called the multiplex PCR reads with MiXCR. This table has roughly 350,000 distinct CDR3 sequences, more than 12% appearing once. This clonotype was found a few times. The sample comprised blood. This clonotype originated in a woman under 40 with Graves' ophthalmopathy.

CDR3 DNA sequence: TGCGCCAGCAGCCAAGATTTAGAGGATTTGCGCACTGAAGCTTTCTTT. It encodes CASSQDLEDLRTEAFF. The chain recombines TRBV4-1 with TRBJ1-1; D gene uncertain. CDR1 is MGHRA, CDR2 YSYEKL, per germline. The CDR3 contains 16 residues. Trimming took 0 bases from V and 4 from J, leaving 15 bases between them.